This TCR beta chain was captured in a study of response to subunit inactivated influenza vaccine. This clonotype has a handful of counts. Its antigen is still unknown. TCRdb fed the RT-PCR reads into MiXCR, producing one record per CDR3 protein. Of around 570,000 distinct CDR3 sequences detected, approximately 11% appear once; the ten largest clones hold about 11%. General observations from the study: Seasonal influenza vaccination, on each occasion, was suggested by the authors to recruit few new T cells.

The same specimen was also included in a second study, on T cells expressing NK-cell markers. Turning to that study: In generating TCR beta cDNA, 5'RACE template switching with UMIs was used. Sorted CD3+CD56+NKG2C+, CD3+CD56+NKG2C- and CD3+CD56-NKG2C+ T cells supplied TCR beta repertoires.

The input for sequencing was PBMCs from blood, taken on the day of vaccination. This clonotype was sampled from a man aged 50 or older who received an inactivated influenza vaccine.

The CDR3 protein is CASSQEWVPQETQYF. The CDR3 DNA reads as TGTGCCAGCAGCCAAGAGTGGGTCCCCCAAGAGACCCAGTACTTC. This chain joins TRBV3-1 and TRBJ2-5, with D hard to call. CDR3 size: 15 residues. Trimming took off 0 bases at V and 1 base at J, with 9 bases between the two ends. Looked up from germline, CDR1 is LGHDT and CDR2 is YNNKEL (reference sequence).